Below are 5 T cell receptor beta chains sequenced from a single sample in a study of blood T cell repertoires in COVID-19. The data were produced by immunoSEQ multiplex PCR, yet TCRdb's version contains in-frame clones alone and is incomplete. Of 90,000 to 120,000 clones listed, about four fifths are singletons. Sequencing was carried out using peripheral blood. Every receptor here comes from an older man with acute or convalescent COVID-19.

The chain links TRBV7-7 to TRBJ2-1, with 12 positions matching TRBD2. The CDR3 is 15 residues long. Per germline, CDR1 SSHAT and CDR2 FNYEAQ (reference sequence). V trimming: 5 bases; J trimming: 5 bases; junction bases outside the gene matches: 4. As DNA, the CDR3 is TGTGCCAGCAGCCTCCTAGCGGGGGGGGACAATGAGCAGTTCTTC. Protein sequence: CASSLLAGGDNEQFF.

A few counts support this clone. The chain couples TRBV7-9 to TRBJ1-2; no reliable D call. The CDR3 is 14 amino acids. CDR1 is SEHNR and CDR2 is FQNEAQ in the germline V gene (reference sequence). The germline V and J ends were trimmed by 0 bases and 4 bases, with 9 bases remaining between them. Here the CDR3 reads CASSLAYGFYGYTF. The CDR3 DNA reads TGTGCCAGCAGCTTAGCTTACGGTTTCTATGGCTACACCTTC.

The chain couples TRBV7-8 to TRBJ2-7, with D unresolved. This CDR3 region has 13 residues. Germline loops: CDR1 SGHVS, CDR2 FQNEAQ. The V end was cut by 2 bases, the J end by 6 bases, with 11 bases between. CDR3 sequence reads: CASSLSRQTEQYF. As DNA, the CDR3 is TGTGCCAGCAGCTTATCCCGACAAACCGAGCAGTACTTC.

The chain joins TRBV2 to TRBJ2-1, with 9 bases fitting TRBD1. The CDR3 runs to 14 residues. The junction had 3 bases not matched to a gene; V was cut back by 7 bases and J by 2 bases. Germline assignment: CDR1 SNHLY and CDR2 FYNNEI. The CDR3 DNA reads TGTGCCAGCATCCGGGACAGGGCCTACAATGAGCAGTTCTTC. It specifies CASIRDRAYNEQFF.

The chain links TRBV19 to TRBJ1-5; 11 bases map to TRBD1. In germline, CDR1 is LNHDA, CDR2 SQIVND (reference sequence). V gave up 4 bases and J gave up 7 bases; unmatched junction bases: 3. The CDR3 loop spans 14 amino acids. As DNA, the CDR3 is TGTGCCAGTAGTAGGACAGGGGGCGGGCAGCCCCAGCATTTT. It codes for CASSRTGGGQPQHF.